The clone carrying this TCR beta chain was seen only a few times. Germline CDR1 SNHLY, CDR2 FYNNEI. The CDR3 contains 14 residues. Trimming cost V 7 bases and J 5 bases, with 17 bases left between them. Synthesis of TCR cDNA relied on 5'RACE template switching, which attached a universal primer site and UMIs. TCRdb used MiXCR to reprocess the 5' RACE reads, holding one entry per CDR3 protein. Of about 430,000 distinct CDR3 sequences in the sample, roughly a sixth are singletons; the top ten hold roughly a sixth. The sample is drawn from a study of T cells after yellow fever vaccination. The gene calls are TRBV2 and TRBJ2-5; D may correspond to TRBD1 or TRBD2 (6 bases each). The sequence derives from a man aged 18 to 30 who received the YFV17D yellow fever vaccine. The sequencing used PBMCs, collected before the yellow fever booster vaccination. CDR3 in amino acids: CASNLHRGGETQYF. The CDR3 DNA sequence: TGTGCCAGCAACCTCCACCGAGGGGGGGAGACCCAGTACTTC. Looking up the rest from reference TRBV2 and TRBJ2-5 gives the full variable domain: EPEVTQTPSHQVTQMGQEVILRCVPISNHLYFYWYRQILGQKVEFLVSFYNNEISEKSEIFDDQFSVERPDGSNFTLKIRSTKLEDSAMYFCASNLHRGGETQYFGPGTRLLVL.